This T cell receptor beta chain was captured in a study of breast tumors, draining lymph nodes, adjacent tissues (dated by TCRdb to the mid-2010s). Describing the broader study: In breast cancer patients, the study compared the TCR beta repertoires of tumor, adjacent nontumor tissue and axillary lymph nodes. The study was designed to assess the relationships and possible T-cell exchange between tumor, surrounding tissue and draining lymph node repertoires in human breast cancer. Study-wide findings and limitations: T-cell repertoire diversity in tumors was found to be lower than in lymph nodes but higher than in nontumor tissue, and preferential V and J gene usage was observed. The data were judged consistent with most tumor T cells deriving from the lymph node and then expanding within tumor tissue. The study presented the conclusion that tumor T cells originate in lymph nodes as consistent with a hypothesis, not as something directly demonstrated. The similarity between tumor and nontumor tissue repertoires was significantly greater in luminal-like breast cancer than in basal-like breast cancer.

Sequencing took place on an Illumina HiSeq 2000. Multiplex PCR amplification was used to generate the TCR beta chain libraries. High-throughput sequencing was used to analyze the amplified TCR beta chain products. TCRdb reprocessing: public reads trimmed at Q25 with fastp, clones called with MiXCR, in-frame beta chains kept. Rows merge per CDR3 protein into single entries with the most common DNA and genes. The sample contains 25,000 to 40,000 distinct CDR3 sequences, about 63% of them found a single time. The ten largest clones take up approximately 20% of the sample. With respect to this clonotype: The specificity of this receptor is unknown. There are no base qualities to consult, and no much larger clone falls within one base.

The sequence was collected from a female donor with breast cancer. Some clones in this sample may be carry-over from other donors' samples. The specimen was breast tumor tissue.

CDR3 region: CSARDLDYNEQFF. The DNA is as follows: TGCAGTGCTAGAGATTTGGATTACAATGAGCAGTTCTTC. The rearrangement joined TRBV20-1 to TRBJ2-1; no D gene can be assigned with confidence. From a lookup of the germline V gene (reference sequence), CDR1 and CDR2 are DFQATT and SNEGSKA. Inclusive of the bounding cysteine and phenylalanine, the CDR3 is 13 residues long. Just the 39-base CDR3 DNA is kept, in frame starting at base 1. V lost 0 bases and J lost 4 bases; the stretch between them is 7 bases long.